The next 3 T cell receptor beta chains were all read from a single sample in a study of CD8 T cells in ankylosing spondylitis. TCRdb redid the calling of the 5' RACE reads with MiXCR, one entry per CDR3 protein. The sample has some 130,000 distinct CDR3 sequences, over 9.5% seen once. Material: blood, either unsorted or a sorted T cell fraction (not recorded which). The origin of the receptors is a female donor with ankylosing spondylitis or in good health (not recorded which).

This clonotype has a count of ten or more. V usage is TRBV5-1 and J usage is TRBJ1-4; D is undetermined. The CDR3 is 14 residues long. With 4 bases removed from V and 7 bases from J, the gap between germline ends came to 14 bases. Germline lookup yields CDR1 SGHRS and CDR2 YFSETQ. The DNA of the CDR3 is TGCGCCAGCAGCCCCGGAAACGAGGGTGAAAAACTGTTTTTT. As protein: CASSPGNEGEKLFF.

This clonotype showed up many times. The V gene is TRBV12-3 or TRBV12-4, the J gene TRBJ1-3; D gene ambiguous. This CDR3 contains 14 residues. V was pared by 5 bases and J by 0 bases, with 8 bases between. The CDR3 nucleotides are TGTGCCAGCAGTCTTAACCTCTCTGGAAACACCATATATTTT. Translating it yields CASSLNLSGNTIYF.

In its sample, this clonotype was seen many times. The CDR3 loop reads CSARGSYGTSRTGELFF. CDR3 DNA: TGCAGTGCTAGAGGTTCTTACGGGACTAGCCGCACCGGGGAGCTGTTTTTT. The chain recombines TRBV20-1 with TRBJ2-2; 9 bases are a match to TRBD2. Germline V CDR1 and CDR2: DFQATT, SNEGSKA (reference sequence). V trimming: 1 base; J trimming: 4 bases; junction bases outside the gene matches: 10. There are 17 residues in the CDR3.